The entry that follows covers one T cell receptor beta chain sequence. Its antigen is undetermined. The data are from a study of early T cells in non-severe SARS-CoV-2 infection. Study information: Bulk RNA from unsorted whole blood was sequenced; chains were unpaired.

This CDR3 has 14 residues. Germline CDR1 is SGHDT and CDR2 is YYEEEE. Trimming took 0 bases from V and 3 from J, leaving 8 bases between them. Study-wide results and limits: A preference for anti-spike CD8 responses marked VDJdb matching, which missed private and CD4 specificities.

Unique molecular identifiers were affixed to single, distinct cDNA molecules. TCRdb called the 5' RACE reads again in MiXCR, with one record for every CDR3 protein. The sample has tens of thousands of distinct CDR3 sequences, approximately 13% seen once. The sequence came from an adult who was a healthcare worker with PCR-confirmed SARS-CoV-2 infection or an uninfected control (not recorded which). The rearrangement links TRBV5-6 to TRBJ2-3, with D possibly being TRBD1 (6 bases). Input material: whole blood. CDR3 bases: TGTGCCAGCAGCTTGGACAGGGTAACAGATACGCAGTATTTT. Protein sequence: CASSLDRVTDTQYF.